This T cell receptor beta chain emerged from a study of blood T cell repertoires in COVID-19. Study background: T cells, B-cell-depleted T cells, or PBMCs provided the cDNA or gDNA that served as material.

In its sample, this clone was seen once. In the original workflow: Reference gene primer amplification gave estimated nucleated cell counts. Measured with immunoSEQ multiplex PCR; TCRdb has only the in-frame clones, and not every one. V, J and clone size were drawn from that table, and D and trimming were deduced from the DNA. Of roughly 40,000 clones in the sample, approximately 80% were seen once. V lost 7 bases and J lost 5, with 18 bases in between. CDR1 and CDR2 from the germline V gene are SGHNT and YENEEA. There are 14 residues in the CDR3. The TCR was taken from a human donor in a cohort sampled during active COVID-19. The chain combines TRBV11-3 with TRBJ2-7; D perhaps matches TRBD2 (7 bases). The sequenced material came from peripheral blood. In DNA form, the CDR3 reads TGTGCCAGCACCTCGGTGGGGGGGCGCCACGAGCAGTACTTC. Its translation is CASTSVGGRHEQYF.